This T cell receptor (beta chain) is drawn from a study of type 1 regulatory T cells. On the study more broadly: T-allo10 is a Tr1-enriched, alloantigen-specific CD4 T cell product made in vitro.

Notes on the study in general: Type 1 regulatory T cells had a more restricted TCR repertoire than non-type 1 regulatory T cells.

From the reads, TCRdb called clonotypes with MiXCR, one entry per CDR3 protein. The repertoire consists of 68,000 or so distinct CDR3 sequences, with about 50% occurring once and the leading ten covering roughly 2.2%. V was shortened by 11 bases and J by 3 bases, with 18 bases between the two germline ends. This CDR3 is 14 amino acids long. Germline values: CDR1 SNHLY, CDR2 FYNNEI. About this clonotype: Its antigen is unidentified.

Material: cultured non-Tr1 T cells, either the whole culture or a sorted T cell fraction (not recorded which). This clonotype was sampled from a human donor in good health. The chain is built from TRBV2 and TRBJ2-3; TRBD2 might be the D (5 bases). CDR3 sequence reads: CAGRLAPSTDTQYF. The CDR3 region has the DNA TGTGCCGGAAGGCTAGCCCCCTCAACAGATACGCAGTATTTT. Full variable domain (missing parts from reference TRBV2 and TRBJ2-3): EPEVTQTPSHQVTQMGQEVILRCVPISNHLYFYWYRQILGQKVEFLVSFYNNEISEKSEIFDDQFSVERPDGSNFTLKIRSTKLEDSAMYFCAGRLAPSTDTQYFGPGTRLTVL.